This T cell receptor (beta chain) was sequenced during a study of graft-versus-host responses after intestinal transplantation. The wider study: Each patient got anti-thymocyte globulin induction, then tacrolimus and steroids for around three years.

Graft samples were processed, releasing intraepithelial and lamina propria lymphocytes. The CDR3 consists of 15 residues. V lost 9 bases to trimming and J lost 4 bases; unmatched junction nucleotides: 12. CDR1 and CDR2 (germline): MNHNS, SASEGT. Study-wide results and caveats: The marrow of recipients harbored GvH clones, and ileum or blood showed some of them first. Circulating GvH clones peaking coincided with falling HvG clones soon after transplant.

Method: immunoSEQ multiplex PCR; TCRdb's copy keeps in-frame clones and lacks some. The sample holds nearly 15,000 clones, approximately 59% seen once. Notes on this clone: Its cognate antigen is unknown.

The chain joins TRBV6-1 to TRBJ1-2; 9 bases are a match to TRBD1. The sample here was ileum tissue, taken 524 days after transplant. The TCR originated in a human patient who received an intestinal transplant, so some T cells may come from the graft donor. Written as DNA, the CDR3 is TGTGCCAGTTCCCGGGACAGGGTAAACCCCTATGGCTACACCTTC. Its translation is CASSRDRVNPYGYTF.